This TCR beta chain was retrieved from a study of T-cell reconstitution after alpha-beta-depleted transplantation in children. The CDR3 is 14 amino acids. Germline V gene sequence: CDR1 LGHNA, CDR2 YNFKEQ. Trimming shortened V by 0 bases and J by 4 bases, and 6 bases separated the two germline ends. Unique molecular identifiers tagged the TCRbeta library. TCRdb independently ran MiXCR on the PCR reads; one entry per CDR3 protein. The sample shows 190,000 or so distinct CDR3 sequences, less than 8% of them seen only once. This clonotype was counted ten times or more. The sequence derives from a human donor who donated a stem cell graft to a child with Wiskott-Aldrich syndrome. This specimen was PBMCs from the stem cell graft donor, taken from the stem cell graft. The V and J genes are TRBV4-2 and TRBJ1-4; D not certain. The CDR3 loop is CASSQDGSNEKLFF. The CDR3 region has the DNA TGTGCCAGCAGCCAAGATGGGAGTAATGAAAAACTGTTTTTT.